These T cell receptor beta chains were read from a single sample in a study of neurological immune-mediated disorders. Via MiXCR, TCRdb re-called the 5' RACE reads, giving one row per CDR3 protein. Seen here are about 25,000 distinct CDR3 sequences, about 6.3% observed once, and the top ten hold less than 5%. Sequenced material: PBMCs. The receptors were sampled from a woman in her thirties or forties in good health. CDR3s include the opening cysteine and the closing phenylalanine or tryptophan. A D gene is named only where the DNA matches it firmly. Clone size, where shown, is once, few, many, or a class for clones that have expanded.

d_call	v_call	clone_size	j_call	cdr3_nt	cdr3_aa
.	TRBV29-1	many	TRBJ2-7	TGCAGCGTTGAAGCCGAGGGGTCCTACGAGCAGTACTTC	CSVEAEGSYEQYF
TRBD2	TRBV20-1	many	TRBJ2-5	TGCAGTGCTAGAGGGTCGTCTAGCGGGAGTGGGGAGACCCAGTACTTC	CSARGSSSGSGETQYF
.	TRBV20-1	many	TRBJ1-6	TGCAGTGCTAGAGATTTTCAGGGGATGGATTCACCCCTCCACTTT	CSARDFQGMDSPLHF
.	TRBV7-6	medium-sized	TRBJ2-2	TGTGCCAGCAGCTTAAGTGGGCTCTTCCTCACCGGGGAGCTGTTTTTT	CASSLSGLFLTGELFF
.	TRBV7-3	many	TRBJ1-5	TGTGCCAGCAGCGAGGGAAGCAATCAGCCCCAGCATTTT	CASSEGSNQPQHF
.	TRBV6-2/TRBV6-3	few	TRBJ2-1	TGTGCCAGCAGTTACAATCCATATCAGCGATTGGGGTTCTTC	CASSYNPYQRLGFF
.	TRBV27	many	TRBJ2-2	TGTGCCAGCAAAGGGGTGACTAGGAGGGGGACCGGGGAGCTGTTTTTT	CASKGVTRRGTGELFF
TRBD1	TRBV20-1	many	TRBJ1-5	TGCAGTGTTAACACAGGGGGCAGTCAGCCCCAGCATTTT	CSVNTGGSQPQHF
.	TRBV12-3/TRBV12-4	many	TRBJ2-1	TGTGCCAGCAGTTTGCGGGTTATAAACAATGAGCAGTTCTTC	CASSLRVINNEQFF
TRBD1	TRBV5-5	many	TRBJ2-3	TGTGCCAGCAGCTTCCGTGGGCGGACAGGACGCACAGATACGCAGTATTTT	CASSFRGRTGRTDTQYF
.	TRBV28	many	TRBJ2-7	TGTGCCAGCAGTTCTTCCAGGGGTTCAGCCTACGAGCAGTACTTC	CASSSSRGSAYEQYF
TRBD1	TRBV2	many	TRBJ1-3	TGTGCCAGCAGTCAAAAACAGGGGTCTGGAAACACCATATATTTT	CASSQKQGSGNTIYF
TRBD2	TRBV15	few	TRBJ2-5	TGTGCCACCAGCAGAGATTTTCGGGAGGAAGAGACCCAGTACTTC	CATSRDFREEETQYF
TRBD1	TRBV5-5	many	TRBJ1-2	TGTGCCAGCAGCTTGGCCGGACAGGGGGCTAGCTACACCTTC	CASSLAGQGASYTF
.	TRBV28	many	TRBJ2-7	TGTGCCAGCAGTTCTACAGGGAGGGCATTCGAGCAGTACTTC	CASSSTGRAFEQYF
.	TRBV20-1	many	TRBJ1-2	TGCAGCCCTCGAGAGGGTGGCTACACCTTC	CSPREGGYTF
TRBD1	TRBV12-3/TRBV12-4	many	TRBJ2-6	TGTGCCAGCAGTTTTGGGCGGACAGGAGCTGGGGCCAACGTCCTGACTTTC	CASSFGRTGAGANVLTF
.	TRBV7-2	many	TRBJ2-1	TGTGCCAGCAGCTTAGGCACTATATACAATGAGCAGTTCTTC	CASSLGTIYNEQFF
TRBD1	TRBV28	many	TRBJ1-1	TGTGCCAGCACCCTACTCACAGGGGGCAGTGAAGCTTTCTTT	CASTLLTGGSEAFF
.	TRBV15	many	TRBJ2-2	TGTGCCACCAGCAGAACCGGGGAGCTGTTTTTT	CATSRTGELFF
.	TRBV20-1	many	TRBJ2-1	TGCAGTGCCGGGAAAGGCAAAGATGAGCAGTTCTTC	CSAGKGKDEQFF
TRBD1	TRBV19	many	TRBJ2-1	TGTGCCAGTAGTAGTACCGGGACAGTCTGGTTCTTC	CASSSTGTVWFF
TRBD1	TRBV29-1	many	TRBJ2-2	TGCAGCGTTTCCGGGACAGGGGTAACCGGGGAGCTGTTTTTT	CSVSGTGVTGELFF
.	TRBV20-1	many	TRBJ1-2	TGCAGTGCTAGAGATCCAGGTAGCGACAGGCATTGGAACTATGGCTACACCTTC	CSARDPGSDRHWNYGYTF
.	TRBV27	many	TRBJ1-4	TGTGCCAGCAGTTTCAGGAATGAAAAACTGTTTTTT	CASSFRNEKLFF
.	TRBV5-1	many	TRBJ1-2	TGCGCCAGCAGCTTGGAAGCTAACTATGGCTACACCTTC	CASSLEANYGYTF
TRBD1	TRBV28	many	TRBJ1-3	TGTGCCAGCAGTCCCACGGACAGGGGTCTACCCGGGAACACCATATATTTT	CASSPTDRGLPGNTIYF
.	TRBV30	many	TRBJ1-2	TGTGCCTGGGGTGGGGGTAAGAGTGGCTACACCTTC	CAWGGGKSGYTF
TRBD2	TRBV12-5	many	TRBJ2-1	TGTGCTAGTGGTAGTAACAGAGGGGGTAGCGGGGGATCCTACAATGAGCAGTTCTTC	CASGSNRGGSGGSYNEQFF
.	TRBV20-1	many	TRBJ2-3	TGCAGTGCTATCACGTCCGGGATTAGCACAGATACGCAGTATTTT	CSAITSGISTDTQYF
TRBD2	TRBV28	many	TRBJ2-2	TGTGCCAGCAGTCCCCGGACTAGCAGAGACACCGGGGAGCTGTTTTTT	CASSPRTSRDTGELFF
.	TRBV11-2	.	TRBJ2-2	TGTGCCAGCAGCTTCTTTGCGAACACCGGGGAGCTGTTTTTT	CASSFFANTGELFF
.	TRBV20-1	many	TRBJ1-2	TGCAGTGCCCTGGACACGAACTATGGCTACACCTTC	CSALDTNYGYTF
TRBD1	TRBV20-1	many	TRBJ1-2	TGCAGTGCTAGCCGGACAGGGACGCCCTTC	CSASRTGTPF
.	TRBV6-5	many	TRBJ2-3	TGTGCCAGCAGTTACTTAGGGGCTAGCACAGATACGCAGTATTTT	CASSYLGASTDTQYF
TRBD2	TRBV4-2	many	TRBJ2-7	TGTGCCAGCAGCCAAGCCCTGACCCCCAAGCTAGCGGTGGGGATTTACGAGCAGTACTTC	CASSQALTPKLAVGIYEQYF
.	TRBV20-1	medium-sized	TRBJ1-1	TGCAGTGCCTCGAAGGAGGGGCGGGTGAACACTGAAGCTTTCTTT	CSASKEGRVNTEAFF
.	TRBV7-6	many	TRBJ2-5	TGTGCCAGCAGCCCTAGAGTTCAGACCCAGTACTTC	CASSPRVQTQYF
.	TRBV5-1	many	TRBJ2-1	TGCGCCAGCAGCTTACAGAACAATGAGCAGTTCTTC	CASSLQNNEQFF
TRBD2	TRBV20-1	many	TRBJ2-7	TGCAGTGCTAGAGATGTCTCGGGACTAGCCTACGAGCAGTACTTC	CSARDVSGLAYEQYF
.	TRBV5-1	many	TRBJ1-4	TGCGCCAGCAGCTTGGCGGCGGCGTCTAATGAAAAACTGTTTTTT	CASSLAAASNEKLFF
TRBD2	TRBV20-1	many	TRBJ2-7	TGCAGTGCTAGGCTAGCGGGAGGAAGCGAGCAGTACTTC	CSARLAGGSEQYF
.	TRBV12-3/TRBV12-4	many	TRBJ2-2	TGTGCCAGCAGTTATCAGGTTTCACAAAACACCGGGGAGCTGTTTTTT	CASSYQVSQNTGELFF
TRBD2	TRBV5-6	many	TRBJ2-1	TGTGCCAGCAGCTTGTGGCGGGAGAACGTCTACAATGAGCAGTTCTTC	CASSLWRENVYNEQFF
.	TRBV6-5	many	TRBJ1-2	TGTGTCAGCAGTCTCGACAGACTCGGCTACACCTTC	CVSSLDRLGYTF
TRBD2	TRBV2	many	TRBJ2-2	TGTGCCAGCGGACTAGCCGAAAACACCGGGGAGCTGTTTTTT	CASGLAENTGELFF
.	TRBV24-1	.	TRBJ2-7	TGTGCCACCAGTGAAGGGACGGGGACCTACGAGCAGTACTTC	CATSEGTGTYEQYF